The T cell receptor beta chain described here comes from a study of early T cells in non-severe SARS-CoV-2 infection (TCRdb year 2021). For the wider study: Because TCR sequencing relied on bulk RNA taken from unsorted whole blood, pairing of alpha and beta chains was not possible.

The library was generated by 5' RACE. Sequencing took place on a NextSeq 500. In the TCR library protocol, unique molecular identifiers were attached to individual cDNA molecules to correct for PCR bias and sequencing error. Sequencing covered both TCR alpha and beta chains, and within each sample the abundances of alpha and beta sequences were tightly co-correlated. In the source study's methods: Decombinator V4 was used to annotate TCR sequences for V gene, J gene and CDR3. Expanded TCRs were defined as changing significantly between any two time points under a Poisson model with p below 0.0001. TCR abundances were normalised to the total number of TCRs sequenced per sample and were expressed as counts per million. MAIT TCRs were defined by TRAV1-2 paired with TRAJ12, TRAJ20 or TRAJ33, and iNKT TCRs by TRAV10 paired with TRAJ18. VDJdb, accessed on 1 November 2021, was searched for TCRs annotated for CMV, EBV and SARS-CoV-2, and TCRs annotated for more than one antigen were excluded. TCRdb handled the public reads itself, with Q25 trimming in fastp and clone calling in MiXCR, and kept productive beta chains. Rows with one shared CDR3 protein collapse into an entry with the most common genes and DNA. TCRdb's processing, not the authors' own work, is the source of the V and J calls. Here the sample has tens of thousands of distinct CDR3 sequences; around a tenth occur a single time. 10% of the sample is taken by the ten largest.

Set within a cohort of healthcare workers in London, UK, this nested case-control study involved weekly PCR testing of nasopharyngeal swabs along with blood sampling. Healthcare workers were enrolled in the week of the UK lockdown, from 23 to 31 March 2020, and were followed every week for up to roughly 16 weeks. This clonotype appeared many times. The specificity of this receptor is unknown. There are no base qualities to consult, and no much larger clone falls within one base. The CDR3 has 13 amino acids, counting the end cysteine and phenylalanine. The CDR3 DNA has 39 bases and is translated from base 1. V loses 2 bases, J loses 5 bases, and the germline ends lie 6 bases apart. The germline V gene encodes CDR1 MNHNY and CDR2 SVGAGI (reference sequence). Overall study outcomes, separate from this receptor: VDJdb matching was skewed toward anti-spike CD8 responses and likely underestimated virus-specific expansions, missing private and CD4 specificities.

The sample taken for sequencing was whole blood. This sequence uses TRBV6-6 and TRBJ1-4; the D gene is not confidently resolved. The clonotype originates from an adult who was a healthcare worker with PCR-confirmed SARS-CoV-2 infection or an uninfected control (not recorded which). The sequenced DNA is TGTGCCAGCAGTTACAGCAGCAATGAAAAACTGTTTTTT. The translation is CASSYSSNEKLFF.